This paragraph covers one T cell receptor beta chain sequence. The data were obtained in a study of blood T cell repertoires in COVID-19. Overall study: Material from acute and convalescent COVID-19 was sourced from the United States, Italy and Spain. The analysed material was cDNA or gDNA that came from T cells, B-cell-depleted T cells, or PBMCs.

This CDR3 spans 17 amino acids. The ends lost 4 bases at V and 6 bases at J; junction bases unmatched: 12. CDR1 and CDR2 (germline): SGHRS, YFSETQ. In the original processing: It was from reference gene primer amplification that nucleated cell counts were estimated. Generated by immunoSEQ multiplex PCR, the TCRdb table keeps only in-frame clones and is missing some. Clone size and V and J calls were adopted from that table, with D and trimming inferred from the DNA. The sample consists of some 210,000 clones, around 91% of them appearing once. This sequence was found in a woman aged 35 to 49 with acute or convalescent COVID-19. The V call is TRBV5-1, the J call TRBJ2-3; 12 nucleotides line up with TRBD1. Sequencing input: peripheral blood. Here the CDR3 reads CASSHAPGQGAGDTQYF. CDR3 DNA: TGCGCCAGCAGCCATGCACCGGGACAGGGGGCAGGGGATACGCAGTATTTT.